The 25 T cell receptor beta chains listed next were all sequenced from one sample in a study of yellow fever vaccine responses in identical twins. In TCRdb, the RT-PCR reads were re-called with MiXCR into one record per CDR3 protein. Here the sample spans a few thousand distinct CDR3 sequences, 65% to 85% being singletons. Sequencing used T cells from blood (PBMCs), unsorted or a sorted subset (not recorded which), obtained before or after yellow fever vaccination (not recorded which). The receptor source for this set is a woman in her late teens or twenties who received the yellow fever vaccine.

The chain couples TRBV5-1 to TRBJ2-2; D is unresolved. Per the germline V gene, CDR1 is SGHRS and CDR2 is YFSETQ. V lost 4 bases to trimming and J lost 7 bases, with 8 bases between them. This CDR3 is 12 amino acids long. The CDR3 nucleotides read TGCGCCAGCAGCCCAGTTCGCGGGGAGCTGTTTTTT. Translating gives CASSPVRGELFF.

The chain couples TRBV5-5 to TRBJ1-5; no clear D. This CDR3 has 13 amino acids. Germline assignment: CDR1 SGHKS and CDR2 YYEKEE (reference sequence). The V and J ends lost 0 bases and 3 bases respectively, with 4 bases between them. The CDR3 region has the DNA TGTGCCAGCAGCTTGGCCCCCAATCAGCCCCAGCATTTT. This translates into CASSLAPNQPQHF.

The chain recombines TRBV6-1 with TRBJ2-1; 12 bases match TRBD2. Germline V gene data show CDR1 as MNHNS and CDR2 as SASEGT. This CDR3 spans 16 amino acids. J lost 4 bases, V lost 6 bases, and 7 bases had no gene match. The CDR3 region has the DNA TGTGCCAGCAGCGCCCTTGGACTAGCGGGGTACAATGAGCAGTTCTTC. It yields the protein CASSALGLAGYNEQFF.

This clonotype was counted only a few times. The chain links TRBV13 to TRBJ2-1; D may be TRBD2 (6 bases). The CDR3 loop spans 14 amino acids. Per germline, CDR1 PRHDT and CDR2 FYEKMQ (reference sequence). V was pared by 6 bases and J by 7 bases, with 16 bases between. The CDR3 nucleotides are TGTGCCAGCAGAGGGACTCCCATGGGGAATGAGCAGTTCTTC. Its protein product is CASRGTPMGNEQFF.

This sequence joins TRBV12-5 and TRBJ1-2; no firm D call. Trimming removed 4 bases from V and 0 bases from J, with 3 bases in between. This CDR3 is 12 amino acids long. CDR1 is LGHNT, CDR2 FRNRAP, per germline. CDR3 residues: CASGSTNYGYTF. The CDR3 DNA follows: TGTGCTAGTGGTTCGACTAACTATGGCTACACCTTC.

CDR3 nucleotides: TGTGCCAGCAGTTATCGAGGGGACAGCTATCAGCCCCAGCATTTT. Encoded protein: CASSYRGDSYQPQHF. V gene TRBV2 combines with J gene TRBJ1-5, with TRBD1 identical over 7 bases. Germline CDR1 reads SNHLY; CDR2 reads FYNNEI. With V trimmed by 5 bases and J by 5 bases, 9 bases remained unmatched. The CDR3 loop spans 15 amino acids.

This clonotype was observed a few times. The CDR3 DNA reads TGTGCCATCAGTCGGACAGGGGGCTGGAATGAGCAGTTCTTC. The encoded protein is CAISRTGGWNEQFF. The J gene is TRBJ2-1, the V gene TRBV10-3, with 11 nucleotides matching TRBD1. This CDR3 spans 14 amino acids. Germline V gene lookup returns CDR1 ENHRY and CDR2 SYGVKD. The trim removed 5 bases at V and 7 bases at J, leaving 4 bases unmatched.

The chain employs TRBV2 and TRBJ2-5; D possibly corresponds to TRBD2 (6 bases). Trimming took 3 bases from V and 3 from J, leaving 8 bases between them. This CDR3 has 13 amino acids. Germline loops: CDR1 SNHLY, CDR2 FYNNEI. The CDR3 DNA follows: TGTGCCAGCAGTGATGGCGGGGAAGAGACCCAGTACTTC. This encodes CASSDGGEETQYF.

The rearrangement uses TRBV4-2 and TRBJ1-5, with D unclear. CDR1 is LGHNA and CDR2 is YNFKEQ in the germline V gene. V shed 0 bases and J shed 1 base, with 10 bases lying between them. The CDR3 runs to 16 residues. The DNA for the CDR3 is TGTGCCAGCAGCCAAGATTCGGGTATGAGCAATCAGCCCCAGCATTTT. Protein sequence: CASSQDSGMSNQPQHF.

The chain combines TRBV5-5 with TRBJ2-5; no definite D call. The CDR3 spans 13 residues. CDR1 SGHKS and CDR2 YYEKEE come from the germline V gene (reference sequence). The ends were cut back, 5 bases at V and 1 base at J, with 9 bases in the middle. The CDR3 DNA reads as TGTGCCAGCAGTTCCAAACCCCAAGAGACCCAGTACTTC. It encodes CASSSKPQETQYF.

In its sample, this clonotype was seen once. The chain carries TRBV2 and TRBJ2-2, with a tentative D call TRBD1 (5 bases). V lost 3 bases and J lost 4, with 12 bases in between. The CDR3 runs to 15 residues. Germline CDR1 and CDR2: SNHLY and FYNNEI. The CDR3 coding sequence is TGTGCCAGCAGTGAGCAGGGCGTCGGCACCGGGGAGCTGTTTTTT. Residues: CASSEQGVGTGELFF.

The CDR3 spells CASSQGASGRSDTQYF. CDR3 DNA: TGCGCCAGCAGCCAAGGAGCTAGCGGGAGATCTGATACGCAGTATTTT. The chain joins TRBV4-1 to TRBJ2-3, with 10 bases aligning to TRBD2. J lost 6 bases, V lost 1 base, and 7 bases had no gene match. This CDR3 has 16 amino acids. CDR1 and CDR2 from the germline V gene are MGHRA and YSYEKL.

The rearrangement uses TRBV15 and TRBJ2-2; tentative D call: TRBD2 (6 bases). The CDR3 loop spans 17 amino acids. V lost 5 bases, J lost 4 bases, and 20 bases lay in between. CDR1 is LNHNV, CDR2 YYDKDF, per germline (reference sequence). CDR3 DNA sequence: TGTGCCACCAGCGATGGGGGGAAACAGGCGGGCACCGGGGAGCTGTTTTTT. It encodes CATSDGGKQAGTGELFF.

This clonotype was seen a single time. J is TRBJ2-1 and V is TRBV9, with TRBD2 identical over 8 bases. The junction had 13 bases not matched to a gene; V was cut back by 0 bases and J by 8 bases. The CDR3 extends over 17 amino acids. CDR1 is SGDLS, CDR2 YYNGEE, per germline. CDR3 sequence reads: CASSVEGMGLAGDEQFF. CDR3 in DNA: TGTGCCAGCAGCGTAGAGGGGATGGGGCTAGCGGGCGATGAGCAGTTCTTC. The full variable domain, with the rest looked up from reference TRBV9 and TRBJ2-1, is DSGVTQTPKHLITATGQRVTLRCSPRSGDLSVYWYQQSLDQGLQFLIQYYNGEERAKGNILERFSAQQFPDLHSELNLSSLELGDSALYFCASSVEGMGLAGDEQFFGPGTRLTVL.

The chain couples TRBV2 to TRBJ1-2, with D unresolved. Germline-derived CDR1 and CDR2 are SNHLY and FYNNEI. CDR3 length: 13 amino acids. Trimming stripped 8 bases from V and 8 bases from J, with 18 bases between. CDR3 DNA sequence: TGTGCCAGCTGTTTGGGCTGGGAAACCGGCTACACCTTC. Protein sequence: CASCLGWETGYTF.

In its sample, this clonotype was seen a few times. The chain uses TRBV11-1 and TRBJ2-7; no clear D. The CDR3 runs to 14 residues. V was cut by 5 bases and J by 1 base, with 12 bases left in between. CDR1 is SGHAT and CDR2 is FQDESV in the germline V gene (reference sequence). CDR3 region: CASSHVGRSYEQYF. The CDR3 nucleotides are TGTGCCAGCAGCCACGTAGGCAGGTCCTACGAGCAGTACTTC.

The chain is built from TRBV6-4 and TRBJ2-1; 8 bases are shared with TRBD1. Germline values: CDR1 MRHNA, CDR2 SNTAGT. The CDR3 loop spans 14 amino acids. V lost 6 bases, J lost 4 bases, and 5 bases stayed unmatched. CDR3 nucleotides: TGTGCCAGCAGCCTACAGGGGGTGTACAATGAGCAGTTCTTC. Protein sequence: CASSLQGVYNEQFF.

This chain uses TRBV20-1 with TRBJ2-1; TRBD1 is a possible D gene (6 bases). The germline V gene has CDR1 DFQATT and CDR2 SNEGSKA (reference sequence). V lost 1 base and J lost 5, with 15 bases in between. The CDR3 length is 15 residues. CDR3 in amino acids: CSARGSQGPDNEQFF. DNA of the CDR3: TGCAGTGCTAGAGGGTCCCAGGGGCCCGACAATGAGCAGTTCTTC.

The J gene is TRBJ2-7, the V gene TRBV29-1, with TRBD2 matching 12 bases. The V gene's germline CDR1 is SQVTM and CDR2 ANQGSEA. The junction had 10 bases not matched to a gene; V was cut back by 7 bases and J by 6 bases. This CDR3 has 14 amino acids. The CDR3 region is CSALRLAGDGEQYF. The DNA for the CDR3 is TGCAGCGCCCTAAGACTAGCGGGAGATGGCGAGCAGTACTTC.

CDR3 in DNA: TGTGCCACCAGCAGAAACCGGGACGACATTGGGATAGATACGCAGTATTTT. Amino acids: CATSRNRDDIGIDTQYF. The chain links TRBV15 to TRBJ2-3; D possibly matches TRBD1 or TRBD2 (5 bases each). Between the trimmed V and J ends, which lost 2 bases and 5 bases, there was a span of 20 bases. Looked up from germline, CDR1 is LNHNV and CDR2 is YYDKDF (reference sequence). The CDR3 sequence is 17 residues long.

The chain combines TRBV2 with TRBJ2-1; 10 nucleotides align to TRBD1. This CDR3 spans 16 amino acids. The germline CDR1 and CDR2 sequences are SNHLY and FYNNEI. The V gene end was trimmed by 1 base and the J gene end by 3 bases; junction bases not matched to a gene: 3. In DNA form, the CDR3 reads TGTGCCAGCAGTGAAGATGGGACAGGGGTCTACAATGAGCAGTTCTTC. Residues: CASSEDGTGVYNEQFF.

The chain uses TRBV11-1 and TRBJ2-3, with D maybe TRBD2 (6 bases). The V end was cut by 0 bases, the J end by 0 bases, with 10 bases between. CDR1 is SGHAT and CDR2 is FQDESV in the germline V gene (reference sequence). The CDR3 extends over 16 amino acids. CDR3 residues: CASSLATSTSTDTQYF. CDR3 sequence (DNA): TGTGCCAGCAGCTTAGCAACTAGCACGAGCACAGATACGCAGTATTTT.

The chain joins TRBV5-6 to TRBJ2-3; no firm D call. The CDR3 spans 15 residues. The germline CDR1 and CDR2 sequences are SGHDT and YYEEEE. The V end was cut by 2 bases, the J end by 0 bases, with 10 bases between. The DNA of the CDR3 is TGTGCCAGCAGCTTTTATAGGGTTAGCACAGATACGCAGTATTTT. It is translated as CASSFYRVSTDTQYF.

The chain is built from TRBV20-1 and TRBJ2-1; 9 bases match TRBD2. Germline values: CDR1 DFQATT, CDR2 SNEGSKA (reference sequence). Unmatched junction bases numbered 9, after V lost 5 bases and J lost 4 bases. The CDR3 is 15 amino acids. CDR3 region: CSASDSGGPYNEQFF. The CDR3 nucleotides read TGCAGTGCTTCCGATAGCGGGGGACCTTACAATGAGCAGTTCTTC.

Only one count was recorded for this clonotype. The rearrangement links TRBV7-9 to TRBJ2-1; tentative D call: TRBD1 (6 bases). This CDR3 has 16 amino acids. Trimming stripped 5 bases from V and 6 bases from J, with 20 bases between. Germline V CDR1 and CDR2: SEHNR, FQNEAQ (reference sequence). CDR3 amino acids: CASSRTGGGLLNEQFF. As DNA, the CDR3 is TGTGCCAGCAGCCGCACCGGTGGGGGCCTACTCAATGAGCAGTTCTTC.